The clone carrying this T cell receptor beta chain was seen repeatedly, ten times or more. The antigen is unknown. The data are from a study of T cells in Graves' hyperthyroidism and ophthalmopathy. The wider study: Peripheral blood was drawn at first diagnosis, prior to all treatment. Whole-study findings and limits: Most clonotypes expanded in the thyroid (above 0.001) were also present in blood.

A 10 ml volume of fresh peripheral blood provided the PBMCs. Germline V gene lookup returns CDR1 SGHAT and CDR2 FQDESV (reference sequence). Losses at the gene ends were 3 bases for V and 6 bases for J; bases not matched to a gene: 9. CDR3 length: 15 amino acids. Authors of the study amplified TCR beta CDR3 regions from RNA transcripts. With the HTBI primer set, the TCR CDR3 went through a first round of RT-PCR. In TCRdb, the multiplex PCR reads were re-called with MiXCR into one record per CDR3 protein. This table has fewer than 850,000 distinct CDR3 sequences, around 16% appearing once. The TCR originated in a man aged 50-59 years with Graves' hyperthyroidism. The specimen sequenced was blood. The chain uses TRBV11-1 and TRBJ2-7, with 9 positions matching TRBD1. CDR3 DNA: TGTGCCAGCAGCTTTACCGGGACAGGGCGTCTCGAGCAGTACTTC. The encoded protein is CASSFTGTGRLEQYF.